This T cell receptor beta chain was sequenced for a study of T-cell memory formation after mild COVID-19. This clonotype appeared many times. Antigen specificity is unknown. Findings and caveats of the study: Later expanders leaned toward CD4+, whereas clones contracting from day 15 to 85 were balanced CD4/CD8.

One entry per CDR3 protein, called by TCRdb with MiXCR from the 5' RACE reads. The profile covers 13,000 to 15,000 distinct CDR3 sequences, with about 20% appearing a single time and around half taken by the ten largest. The V end was cut by 6 bases, the J end by 0 bases, with 10 bases between. In germline, CDR1 is SEHNR, CDR2 FQNEAQ (reference sequence). The CDR3 loop spans 14 amino acids. The chain carries TRBV7-9 and TRBJ2-3; D possibly corresponds to TRBD2 (5 bases). Material: PBMCs or a T cell subset sorted from them (not recorded which). This sequence was found in an adult woman who had mild COVID-19 (a few samples of this study predate the infection). Cell type and time point are not known. The chain's CDR3 is CASRSRTSTDTQYF. The DNA for the CDR3 is TGTGCCAGCAGAAGCAGGACTAGCACAGATACGCAGTATTTT.